Each of the 11 T cell receptor beta chains below was sequenced from the same sample in a study of neurological immune-mediated disorders. The time point is: technical triplicate 3. TCRdb re-called the 5' RACE reads with MiXCR, one entry per CDR3 protein. The sample lists tens of thousands of distinct CDR3 sequences; roughly 21% were seen once. Sequencing input: PBMCs. These receptors all stem from a man in his sixties with HTLV-1-associated myelopathy (HAM/TSP).

This clonotype was recorded many times. The CDR3 loop is CATTRGGLETQYF. CDR3 DNA sequence: TGTGCCACCACCAGAGGGGGACTAGAGACCCAGTACTTC. J is TRBJ2-5 and V is TRBV12-3 or TRBV12-4, with D perhaps given as TRBD1 or TRBD2 (6 bases each). V was cut by 10 bases and J by 4 bases, with 16 bases left in between. The CDR3 runs 13 residues.

This clonotype was seen at least ten times. V and J are TRBV12-3 or TRBV12-4 and TRBJ2-7, with 9 bases aligning to TRBD2. J lost 5 bases, V lost 5 bases, and 7 bases had no gene match. CDR3 length equals 14 residues. CDR3 sequence reads: CASSPTSGLNEQYF. For the CDR3, the DNA is TGTGCCAGCAGTCCGACTAGCGGCCTCAACGAGCAGTACTTC.

This clonotype showed up many times. The chain couples TRBV5-1 to TRBJ1-2; a possible D gene is TRBD1 (5 bases). This CDR3 has 15 residues. V was cut by 0 bases and J by 4 bases, with 13 bases left in between. Germline V gene lookup returns CDR1 SGHRS and CDR2 YFSETQ. The CDR3 DNA follows: TGCGCCAGCAGCTTGGGGATGGGGCCTGGCTATGGCTACACCTTC. Residues: CASSLGMGPGYGYTF.

This clonotype has a count of ten or more. The chain has TRBV20-1 and TRBJ1-1; the D gene is possibly TRBD1 (5 bases). Germline CDR1 reads DFQATT; CDR2 reads SNEGSKA (reference sequence). The V end lost 3 bases, the J end lost 5 bases, and 16 bases lay between the germline ends. CDR3 size: 14 residues. CDR3 amino acids: CSASQRGGGTEAFF. The CDR3 coding sequence is TGCAGTGCTAGTCAGAGGGGCGGAGGAACTGAAGCTTTCTTT.

The chain links TRBV20-1 to TRBJ1-1, with a weak D call TRBD1 (5 bases). This CDR3 has 15 residues. Germline CDR1 reads DFQATT; CDR2 reads SNEGSKA (reference sequence). The germline V and J ends were trimmed by 1 base and 5 bases, with 17 bases remaining between them. CDR3 sequence: CSARVQGLRGTEAFF. Here the CDR3 DNA reads TGCAGTGCTAGAGTGCAGGGCCTACGTGGGACTGAAGCTTTCTTT.

This clonotype was seen just once. Given a much more abundant clone one base away, this may be a read error. The rearrangement joins TRBV5-1 to TRBJ2-1, with D uncertain. The CDR3 contains 14 residues. Trimming left V 0 bases short and J 5 bases short, with 9 bases between. Germline loops: CDR1 SGHRS, CDR2 YFSETQ. The CDR3 DNA follows: TGCGCCAGCAGCTTGGGGGTTTGGAACAATGAGCAGTTCTTC. Its translation is CASSLGVWNNEQFF.

This clonotype is labeled medium-sized (0.01 to 0.1%). This sequence joins TRBV6-6 and TRBJ1-2; D call uncertain. Germline loops: CDR1 MNHNY, CDR2 SVGAGI (reference sequence). Deletions cut 2 bases from V and 8 bases from J, with 9 bases between. There are 12 residues in the CDR3. CDR3 residues: CASSYTGGGYTF. For the CDR3, the DNA is TGTGCCAGCAGTTACACGGGAGGGGGCTACACCTTC.

This clonotype was seen repeatedly, ten times or more. V usage is TRBV28 and J usage is TRBJ2-2, with D uncertain. The CDR3 has 12 residues. The ends were cut back, 7 bases at V and 8 bases at J, with 11 bases in the middle. Germline V lookup: CDR1 MDHEN, CDR2 SYDVKM. The CDR3 region is CASTLGKGELFF. CDR3 DNA: TGTGCCAGCACCCTTGGGAAGGGGGAGCTGTTTTTT.

The V and J genes are TRBV4-1 and TRBJ1-2; no clear D. V gave up 1 base and J gave up 7 bases, with 10 bases separating them. Germline CDR1 and CDR2: MGHRA and YSYEKL. The CDR3 length is 13 residues. The CDR3: CASSQVVVGGYTF. The CDR3 bases are TGCGCCAGCAGCCAAGTGGTGGTCGGTGGCTACACCTTC.

This clonotype was observed a handful of times. V is TRBV7-8 and J is TRBJ2-5; no reliable D call. Trimming stripped 1 base from V and 1 base from J, with 13 bases between. CDR1 is SGHVS and CDR2 is FQNEAQ in the germline V gene. The CDR3 runs 16 residues. The CDR3 spells CASSLGSIGVQETQYF. CDR3 sequence (DNA): TGTGCCAGCAGCTTAGGGTCGATAGGAGTCCAAGAGACCCAGTACTTC. Supplemented by reference TRBV7-8 and TRBJ2-5, the full variable domain reads GAGVSQSPRYKVAKRGQDVALRCDPISGHVSLFWYQQALGQGPEFLTYFQNEAQLDKSGLPSDRFFAERPEGSVSTLKIQRTQQEDSAVYLCASSLGSIGVQETQYFGPGTRLLVL.

This clonotype was seen repeatedly, ten times or more. The chain combines TRBV5-1 with TRBJ1-6; D remains unclear. Trimming cost V 0 bases and J 6 bases, with 4 bases left between them. This CDR3 has 13 residues. Germline CDR1 is SGHRS and CDR2 is YFSETQ. CDR3 residues: CASSLESNSPLHF. The DNA for the CDR3 is TGCGCCAGCAGCTTGGAATCTAATTCACCCCTCCACTTT.